The rows below give T cell receptor beta chains drawn from one sample of a study of response to subunit inactivated influenza vaccine. TCRdb independently ran MiXCR on the RT-PCR reads; one entry per CDR3 protein. The sample comprises approximately 730,000 distinct CDR3 sequences, around 14% of which are singletons, and 5.5% to 8% rests with the top ten. Sequencing was performed on PBMCs from blood, taken 14 to 15 days before vaccination. The receptors were gathered from a man over 45 who received an inactivated influenza vaccine. Both conserved end residues are part of each CDR3. The D gene is left open where the match is weak. A row's size may be missing; if present it is once, few, many or a size class.

j_call	clone_size	d_call	v_call	cdr3_nt	cdr3_aa
TRBJ2-7	few	.	TRBV5-1	TGCGCCAGCAGCTTGACCCCGGGACAATTCTCCTACGAGCAGTACTTC	CASSLTPGQFSYEQYF
TRBJ2-7	.	TRBD2	TRBV15	TGTGCCACCAGCAGAGGACTAGCGGGAGAGTGGGGCGAGCAGTACTTC	CATSRGLAGEWGEQYF
TRBJ2-7	many	.	TRBV12-3/TRBV12-4	TGTGCCAGCAGTTTGTTGGCCCACGAGCAGTACTTC	CASSLLAHEQYF
TRBJ2-1	.	.	TRBV14	TGTGCCAGCAGCCAAGCTCGGGGGCCTCACAATGAGCAGTTCTTC	CASSQARGPHNEQFF
TRBJ1-1	few	TRBD1	TRBV29-1	TGCAGCGGGAGGGGACAGGGACGCACTGAAGCTTTCTTT	CSGRGQGRTEAFF
TRBJ2-5	many	.	TRBV5-1	TGCGCCAGCAGCTTTTCGGCAGGGATAACTGAGACCCAGTACTTC	CASSFSAGITETQYF
TRBJ1-3	.	.	TRBV2	TGTGCCAGCAGTGACCTGAAAGCGAACGGAAACACCATATATTTT	CASSDLKANGNTIYF
TRBJ1-1	many	.	TRBV20-1	TGCAGTGCTAGGGGGGACACTGAAGCTTTCTTT	CSARGDTEAFF
TRBJ1-6	.	.	TRBV20-1	TGCAGTGCTAAGGCGAGAGGGGTGTATAATTCACCCCTCCACTTT	CSAKARGVYNSPLHF
TRBJ2-5	.	.	TRBV7-8	TGTGCCAGCAGCTCCCCCGGGCGTACGAGACAAGAGACCCAGTACTTC	CASSSPGRTRQETQYF
TRBJ2-1	.	.	TRBV11-2	TGTGCCAGCGACACGAGCGGGCGATACTACAATGAGCAGTTCTTC	CASDTSGRYYNEQFF
TRBJ2-7	few	.	TRBV4-2	TGTGCCAGCAGCCAGCTAGTGGGACAAGCCTACGAGCAGTACTTC	CASSQLVGQAYEQYF
TRBJ2-7	.	.	TRBV29-1	TGCAGCGTTGAAGATCTCCGGCAGGGCAGCTACGAGCAGTACTTC	CSVEDLRQGSYEQYF
TRBJ2-1	.	TRBD2	TRBV7-2	TGTGCCAGCAGCTTAATCGAGCGGGGGGACAATGAGCAGTTCTTC	CASSLIERGDNEQFF
TRBJ1-1	few	.	TRBV20-1	TGCAGTGCTAGAAGGGATTTAGAACCTGAAGCTTTCTTT	CSARRDLEPEAFF
TRBJ2-7	.	TRBD2	TRBV5-1	TGCGCCAGCAGCTGGGAGGGACTAAACGAGCAGTACTTC	CASSWEGLNEQYF
TRBJ2-7	many	TRBD2	TRBV6-2/TRBV6-3	TGTGCCAGCAGTTACTCTCTAGCGGGAGTCCACGAGCAGTACTTC	CASSYSLAGVHEQYF
TRBJ2-1	few	.	TRBV27	TGTGCCAGCACCCTCGGGTATGAGCAGTTCTTC	CASTLGYEQFF
TRBJ2-3	few	.	TRBV7-8	TGTGCCAGCAGCCTGATGGATACGCAGTATTTT	CASSLMDTQYF
TRBJ1-6	.	.	TRBV2	TGTGCCAGCAGTGAAGCGGTTCCCGTTAATTCACCCCTCCACTTT	CASSEAVPVNSPLHF
TRBJ2-7	few	TRBD1	TRBV27	TGTGCCAGCAGTCCACGACCCGACAGGGGAGTCTACGAGCAGTACTTC	CASSPRPDRGVYEQYF
TRBJ1-2	few	.	TRBV6-1	TGTGCCAGCGCCGAATTTAGGGACATAACTAACTATGGCTACACCTTC	CASAEFRDITNYGYTF
TRBJ2-5	many	.	TRBV12-3/TRBV12-4	TGTGCCAGCAGTTTAGCGCCATCAACACAAGAGACCCAGTACTTC	CASSLAPSTQETQYF
TRBJ2-3	.	.	TRBV6-1	TGTGCCAGCAGTGGAGGGACCTCGAGCCGCACAGATACGCAGTATTTT	CASSGGTSSRTDTQYF
TRBJ2-7	few	.	TRBV12-3/TRBV12-4	TGTGCCAGCAGTTTGGGGGTGAGCGAGCAGTACTTC	CASSLGVSEQYF
TRBJ1-1	few	.	TRBV4-1	TGCGCCAGCAGACTTCGGACAGACACTGAAGCTTTCTTT	CASRLRTDTEAFF
TRBJ1-5	many	.	TRBV7-9	TGTGCCAGCAGCGAGATGGGACACAGCAATCAGCCCCAGCATTTT	CASSEMGHSNQPQHF
TRBJ1-6	many	.	TRBV27	TGTGCCAGCAGTCGACAAGATTCACCCCTCCACTTT	CASSRQDSPLHF
TRBJ2-2	few	.	TRBV6-5	TGTGCCAGCAGTTACTCGATTGGGCCGGGCACCGGGGAGCTGTTTTTT	CASSYSIGPGTGELFF